The rows below give T cell receptor beta chains drawn from one sample of a study of spatial heterogeneity in lung cancer. One entry per CDR3 protein, called by TCRdb with MiXCR from the 5' RACE reads. The sample yields under 50,000 distinct CDR3 sequences, approximately 5.6% seen once. The sample consisted of PBMCs, taken at surgery. The receptors shown here come from a female donor with early-stage non-small cell lung cancer. The CDR3 runs from the conserved cysteine through the conserved F or W. D genes are given only for firm matches. Clone sizes are given selectively: once, few, many, or a class where the clone is expanded.

v_call	clone_size	d_call	j_call	cdr3_nt	cdr3_aa
TRBV5-6	many	TRBD1	TRBJ1-1	TGTGCCAGCAGCTGGACCGGGACAGTGAACACTGAAGCTTTCTTT	CASSWTGTVNTEAFF
TRBV4-1	many	NA	TRBJ2-7	TGCGCCAGCAGCCAAGGTGCCGAGAGCTCCTACGAGCAGTACTTC	CASSQGAESSYEQYF
TRBV7-2	many	NA	TRBJ2-5	TGTGCCAGCAGCTTAAGGCAGGGGTCTTCCAGAGAGACCCAGTACTTC	CASSLRQGSSRETQYF
TRBV3-1	many	NA	TRBJ1-1	TGTGCCAGCCCAAGGGTCCCAAAATCAAATGAAGCTTTCTTT	CASPRVPKSNEAFF
TRBV4-3	few	NA	TRBJ1-1	TGCGCCAGCAGCCAAGACCCCCAGGTCACTGAAGCTTTCTTT	CASSQDPQVTEAFF
TRBV20-1	few	TRBD1	TRBJ1-2	TGCAGTGCAAACCCACGGACAGGGTCGACCTATGGCTACACCTTC	CSANPRTGSTYGYTF
TRBV7-2	NA	NA	TRBJ1-1	TGTGCCAGCAGCTTAGTTGGAAAGCCCAACACTGAAGCTTTCTTT	CASSLVGKPNTEAFF
TRBV28	many	NA	TRBJ2-3	TGTGCCAGCAGTCTGCCCCAGGGGGGAGGTACAGATACGCAGTATTTT	CASSLPQGGGTDTQYF
TRBV27	few	NA	TRBJ1-5	TGTGCCAGCAGTTTATCGAGCGGAGACAGCAATCAGCCCCAGCATTTT	CASSLSSGDSNQPQHF
TRBV5-1	few	NA	TRBJ2-2	TGCGCCAGCAGCTACCGAGCGGTAGGACTGGGGTATTTAGAGAACACCGGGGAGCTGTTTTTT	CASSYRAVGLGYLENTGELFF
TRBV5-6	many	NA	TRBJ2-1	TGTGCCAGCACCTCCGACTACAATGAGCAGTTCTTC	CASTSDYNEQFF
TRBV7-9	many	NA	TRBJ2-4	TGTGCCAGCACCTCTGACAGACTAGCCAAAAACATTCAGTACTTC	CASTSDRLAKNIQYF
TRBV2	many	NA	TRBJ1-5	TGTGCCAGCAGTGAAGGGGCAGGGGCGGGCAATCAGCCCCAGCATTTT	CASSEGAGAGNQPQHF
TRBV2	few	NA	TRBJ1-2	TGTGCCAGCAGTTCAGACCCGCTACCTGGCTACACCTTC	CASSSDPLPGYTF
TRBV10-2	few	NA	TRBJ1-6	TGCGCCAGCAGTGACGGGGTTTGGTTACCCCTCCACTTT	CASSDGVWLPLHF
TRBV12-3/TRBV12-4	many	NA	TRBJ2-3	TGTGCCAGCAGTTTCGACAAGACTAGCACAGATACGCAGTATTTT	CASSFDKTSTDTQYF
TRBV3-1	NA	NA	TRBJ1-4	TGTGCCAGCAGCCACGGGACGGCCGCTAATGAAAAACTGTTTTTT	CASSHGTAANEKLFF
TRBV6-1	many	TRBD1	TRBJ1-2	TGTGCCACTAGGACAGGCGGATATGGCTACACCTTC	CATRTGGYGYTF
TRBV5-5	many	TRBD2	TRBJ2-1	TGTGCCAGCAGCTTTGGGACTAGCGGGGTATATGAGCAGTTCTTC	CASSFGTSGVYEQFF
TRBV2	many	TRBD2	TRBJ2-7	TGTGCCAGCAGTGGGGCGGGGGGAGTGGAGCAGTACTTC	CASSGAGGVEQYF
TRBV28	NA	NA	TRBJ1-6	TGTGCCAGCGGGGAGTCGGAGTCACCCCTCCACTTT	CASGESESPLHF
TRBV12-3/TRBV12-4	NA	TRBD1	TRBJ2-2	TGTGCCAGCAGGCCCGGGACAGGCAACACCGGGGAGCTGTTTTTT	CASRPGTGNTGELFF
TRBV5-1	NA	NA	TRBJ2-5	TGCGCCAGCAGCTCGGGGCAGGTTGGTGTCCAAGAGACCCAGTACTTC	CASSSGQVGVQETQYF
TRBV2	NA	TRBD1	TRBJ2-7	TGTGCCAGCAGCGGACAGGTCATGGGGGCCGAGCAGTACTTC	CASSGQVMGAEQYF
TRBV12-3/TRBV12-4	many	NA	TRBJ1-6	TGTGCCAGCACAATCCGGGTGGGGCAAGCGAGTTCACCCCTCCACTTT	CASTIRVGQASSPLHF
TRBV20-1	NA	NA	TRBJ1-5	TGCAGTATCGGGATTAGCAATCAGCCCCAGCATTTT	CSIGISNQPQHF
TRBV6-5	few	TRBD1	TRBJ1-3	TGTGCCAGCAGTTACTCGAGGGACAGTTTCTCTGGAAACACCATATATTTT	CASSYSRDSFSGNTIYF
TRBV20-1	many	NA	TRBJ2-3	TGCAGTGCTGACCCGAGCACAGATACGCAGTATTTT	CSADPSTDTQYF
TRBV9	medium-sized	NA	TRBJ2-1	TGTGCCAGCAGCGTAGCTGACAGCCCCTCTCGGCAGTTCTTC	CASSVADSPSRQFF